The 23 T cell receptor beta chains listed next were all sequenced from one sample in a study of blood T cell repertoires in COVID-19. Sequencing was performed with immunoSEQ multiplex PCR; in TCRdb, only in-frame clones are kept and a portion is missing. The sample has tens of thousands of clones, about four fifths seen once. Sequenced sample: peripheral blood. These receptors all come from a woman of 80 years or more with active or convalescent COVID-19.

The V and J genes are TRBV27 and TRBJ2-5; TRBD1 matches 7 bases. CDR1 is MNHEY, CDR2 SMNVEV, per germline (reference sequence). The CDR3 has 13 residues. The V segment lost 3 bases and the J segment 5 bases; nucleotides outside the gene matches: 3. CDR3 loop: CASSLVRGETQYF. The CDR3 bases are TGTGCCAGCAGTTTGGTCAGGGGGGAGACCCAGTACTTC.

The chain has TRBV9 and TRBJ2-7, with a tentative D call TRBD2 (7 bases). Germline values: CDR1 SGDLS, CDR2 YYNGEE. The CDR3 loop spans 16 amino acids. Trimming shortened V by 4 bases and J by 3 bases, and 20 bases separated the two germline ends. DNA of the CDR3: TGTGCCAGCAGCCCATTAGGAGGGAGGGGGGACTACGAGCAGTACTTC. Encoded protein: CASSPLGGRGDYEQYF.

This clone appeared once. This sequence joins TRBV29-1 and TRBJ2-7; D might be TRBD1 (6 bases). The V and J ends lost 6 bases and 2 bases respectively, with 14 bases between them. The CDR3 is made up of 13 amino acids. Germline CDR1 SQVTM, CDR2 ANQGSEA. CDR3 sequence (DNA): TGCAGCGTATCGGGACACACGACCTACGAGCAGTACTTC. It encodes CSVSGHTTYEQYF.

The chain couples TRBV4-3 to TRBJ2-3, with TRBD2 matching 7 bases. The trim removed 4 bases at V and 3 bases at J, leaving 4 bases unmatched. The CDR3 covers 14 residues. Germline V gene sequence: CDR1 LGHNA, CDR2 YSLEER. CDR3 region: CASSPGGVTDTQYF. The CDR3 region has the DNA TGCGCCAGCAGCCCTGGGGGGGTAACAGATACGCAGTATTTT.

V is TRBV27 and J is TRBJ2-6, with 7 bases matching TRBD1. V was clipped by 6 bases and J by 0 bases; unmatched bases: 11. CDR1 and CDR2 (germline): MNHEY, SMNVEV (reference sequence). The CDR3 runs to 18 residues. CDR3 coding DNA: TGTGCCAGCAGCCCTCTCGGGACAGAGCCCTCTGGGGCCAACGTCCTGACTTTC. Translation gives CASSPLGTEPSGANVLTF. The full variable domain, completed using reference TRBV27 and TRBJ2-6, is EAQVTQNPRYLITVTGKKLTVTCSQNMNHEYMSWYRQDPGLGLRQIYYSMNVEVTDKGDVPEGYKVSRKEKRNFPLILESPSPNQTSLYFCASSPLGTEPSGANVLTFGAGSRLTVL.

The table lists this clone with a few counts. The V and J genes are TRBV12-3 or TRBV12-4 and TRBJ1-1, with 9 bases fitting TRBD1. The CDR3 is 13 residues long. With 7 bases clipped from V and 6 bases from J, the junction kept 6 bases outside the gene matches. The CDR3 loop is CASNRDREAEAFF. CDR3 in DNA: TGTGCCAGCAACAGGGACAGGGAGGCTGAAGCTTTCTTT.

This chain connects TRBV21-1 to TRBJ1-4; TRBD1 is taken as the D call from the table, unchecked against the DNA. TRBV21-1 is recorded as a pseudogene. There are 19 residues in the CDR3. The CDR3 bases are TGTGCCAGCAGCAAAGGGTGTGGGGGACAGGGGGCAAGGGAGGAAAAACTGTTTTTT. It encodes CASSKGCGGQGAREEKLFF.

The chain employs TRBV6-2 or TRBV6-3 and TRBJ1-5, with no clear D. The germline gives CDR1 MNHEY, CDR2 SVGEGT. The V gene lost 2 bases and the J gene lost 2 bases, with 7 bases spanning the gap. The CDR3 has 14 amino acids. The DNA for the CDR3 is TGTGCCAGCAGTTACCGCGATGGCAATCAGCCCCAGCATTTT. Amino acids: CASSYRDGNQPQHF.

The rearrangement joins TRBV6-6 to TRBJ2-7; 7 bases map to TRBD1. CDR1 and CDR2 (germline): MNHNY, SVGAGI (reference sequence). The V segment lost 2 bases and the J segment 2 bases; nucleotides outside the gene matches: 6. CDR3 length: 15 amino acids. The CDR3 protein is CASSYKGARAYEQYF. The CDR3, as DNA: TGTGCCAGCAGTTACAAGGGGGCGCGGGCCTACGAGCAGTACTTC.

This chain uses TRBV2 with TRBJ1-5; TRBD1 matches 7 bases. CDR3 length equals 14 residues. Trimming at V came to 3 bases and at J to 7 bases, leaving 6 bases not matched to a gene. Germline loops: CDR1 SNHLY, CDR2 FYNNEI. The CDR3 is CASSDYRGPQPQHF. The CDR3 nucleotides read TGTGCCAGCAGTGATTACAGGGGCCCCCAGCCCCAGCATTTT.

V usage is TRBV3-1 (or the pseudogene TRBV3-2) and J usage is TRBJ1-2, with D uncertain. V was pared by 1 base and J by 4 bases, with 10 bases between. Germline CDR1 and CDR2: LGHDT and YNNKEL (reference sequence). This CDR3 contains 14 residues. This CDR3 reads CASSQASGVYGYTF. The DNA of the CDR3 is TGTGCCAGCAGCCAAGCTAGCGGGGTCTATGGCTACACCTTC.

The CDR3 region has the DNA TGTGCCAGCAGTCTCCGACAGGGTCATGTCTATGGCTACACCTTC. It codes for CASSLRQGHVYGYTF. V is TRBV28 and J is TRBJ1-2, with 7 bases aligning to TRBD1. J gave up 4 bases and V 5 bases, and 10 bases lay outside the gene matches. This CDR3 is 15 amino acids long. Germline CDR1 reads MDHEN; CDR2 reads SYDVKM.

The chain uses TRBV5-8 and TRBJ1-4; maybe TRBD1 (6 bases). Germline V lookup: CDR1 SGHTS, CDR2 YDEGEE. This CDR3 is 14 amino acids long. V lost 4 bases to trimming and J lost 4 bases, with 11 bases between them. The CDR3 spells CASSTGQLNEKLFF. The CDR3 coding sequence is TGTGCCAGCAGCACCGGACAGCTTAATGAAAAACTGTTTTTT.

This clone occurred a few times. DNA of the CDR3: TGCGCCAGCAGCATACAGGGGGAGGATGGCTACACCTTC. This translates into CASSIQGEDGYTF. The chain joins TRBV5-1 to TRBJ1-2, with TRBD1 matching over 8 bases. The CDR3 spans 13 residues. V shed 4 bases, J shed 6 bases, and the junction held 5 bases outside the gene matches. CDR1 and CDR2 from the germline V gene are SGHRS and YFSETQ.

The V call is TRBV2, the J call TRBJ1-5, with D possibly matching TRBD1 (5 bases). Germline lookup yields CDR1 SNHLY and CDR2 FYNNEI. Trimming pared 6 bases from V and 0 bases from J, leaving 6 bases between. The CDR3 contains 13 residues. Here the CDR3 reads CASRGDSNQPQHF. The CDR3 coding sequence is TGTGCCAGCAGAGGGGATAGCAATCAGCCCCAGCATTTT.

V is TRBV2 and J is TRBJ1-1; D is perhaps TRBD1 (6 bases). This CDR3 has 14 amino acids. CDR1 is SNHLY and CDR2 is FYNNEI in the germline V gene. V shed 5 bases and J shed 0 bases, with 10 bases lying between them. The CDR3 coding sequence is TGTGCCAGCAGTAGGACAGTAGTGAACACTGAAGCTTTCTTT. Encoded protein: CASSRTVVNTEAFF.

This chain connects TRBV28 to TRBJ2-3; tentatively, D is TRBD2 (6 bases). V gave up 5 bases and J gave up 3 bases, with 24 bases separating them. In germline, CDR1 is MDHEN, CDR2 SYDVKM. The CDR3 extends over 18 amino acids. This CDR3 is CASSPRSGTRGGTDTQYF. The DNA of the CDR3 is TGTGCCAGCAGTCCACGGAGTGGGACGCGGGGTGGGACAGATACGCAGTATTTT.

This chain connects TRBV5-4 to TRBJ2-1; TRBD2 might be the D (6 bases). CDR3 length: 14 residues. From germline, CDR1 is SGHNT and CDR2 YYREEE (reference sequence). Between the trimmed V and J ends, which lost 3 bases and 6 bases, there was a span of 13 bases. CDR3 DNA sequence: TGTGCCAGCAGCTCCCGGGACTCTCCCAATGAGCAGTTCTTC. This sequence encodes CASSSRDSPNEQFF.

The J gene is TRBJ1-5, the V gene TRBV28, with 8 bases aligning to TRBD1. The length of the CDR3 is 17 residues. The junction had 10 bases not matched to a gene; V was cut back by 3 bases and J by 3 bases. Germline-derived CDR1 and CDR2 are MDHEN and SYDVKM. CDR3 amino acids: CASSFFSRTGYNQPQHF. The CDR3 nucleotides read TGTGCCAGCAGTTTTTTTTCCAGGACAGGGTACAATCAGCCCCAGCATTTT.

The chain couples TRBV30 to TRBJ1-5, with a possible D match to TRBD1 (6 bases). Per germline, CDR1 GTSNPN and CDR2 SVGIG (reference sequence). The V end was cut by 2 bases, the J end by 6 bases, with 14 bases between. This CDR3 comprises 14 residues. This chain's CDR3 is CAWSTQGDGQPQHF. CDR3 sequence (DNA): TGTGCCTGGAGTACACAGGGTGATGGTCAGCCCCAGCATTTT.

The chain combines TRBV30 with TRBJ2-3, with a weak D call TRBD1 (6 bases). CDR1 is GTSNPN, CDR2 SVGIG, per germline (reference sequence). The CDR3 sequence is 14 residues long. V was pared by 5 bases and J by 0 bases, with 12 bases between. CDR3 region: CAWGGTTSTDTQYF. Written as DNA, the CDR3 is TGTGCCTGGGGGGGCACGACGAGCACAGATACGCAGTATTTT.

The chain combines TRBV24-1 with TRBJ2-2; 7 positions match TRBD1. The CDR3 loop spans 16 amino acids. Germline V gives CDR1 KGHDR, CDR2 SFDVKD. Germline trimming cut 8 bases from V and 1 base from J; bases unmatched to any gene: 9. The CDR3 protein is CATNPTGSENTGELFF. In DNA form, the CDR3 reads TGTGCCACCAACCCGACAGGGTCTGAGAACACCGGGGAGCTGTTTTTT.

The rearrangement joins TRBV28 to TRBJ2-3, with TRBD2 as a possible D gene (6 bases). This CDR3 region has 18 residues. V lost 3 bases, J lost 0 bases, and 19 bases lay in between. Germline CDR1 reads MDHEN; CDR2 reads SYDVKM. CDR3 in amino acids: CASSLTRQRGSSTDTQYF. DNA of the CDR3: TGTGCCAGCAGTTTGACCCGACAACGGGGGTCTAGCACAGATACGCAGTATTTT.